This record covers a single TCR beta chain. These data belong to a study of radiotherapy plus CTLA-4 blockade in lung cancer. In the study overall: Among all patients, around 19% showed objective responses, while roughly 31% had disease control.

Repertoires were generated with immunoSEQ multiplex PCR, while TCRdb's copy carries only in-frame clones and drops some. The repertoire has around 70,000 clones, about four fifths of them found once; the top ten carry roughly 4%. The CDR3 has 15 residues. J lost 3 bases, V lost 4 bases, and 5 bases had no gene match. Looked up from germline, CDR1 is SGHRS and CDR2 is YFSETQ. The sample in question was peripheral blood, obtained from a patient treated with radiotherapy plus ipilimumab. This TCR was recovered from a human donor with non-small cell lung cancer who had a partial response to radiotherapy plus ipilimumab. The chain links TRBV5-1 to TRBJ2-5, with 11 bases that match TRBD2. The CDR3 region has the DNA TGCGCCAGCAGCCGAGGGACTAGCGGAAAAGAGACCCAGTACTTC. Its translation: CASSRGTSGKETQYF.